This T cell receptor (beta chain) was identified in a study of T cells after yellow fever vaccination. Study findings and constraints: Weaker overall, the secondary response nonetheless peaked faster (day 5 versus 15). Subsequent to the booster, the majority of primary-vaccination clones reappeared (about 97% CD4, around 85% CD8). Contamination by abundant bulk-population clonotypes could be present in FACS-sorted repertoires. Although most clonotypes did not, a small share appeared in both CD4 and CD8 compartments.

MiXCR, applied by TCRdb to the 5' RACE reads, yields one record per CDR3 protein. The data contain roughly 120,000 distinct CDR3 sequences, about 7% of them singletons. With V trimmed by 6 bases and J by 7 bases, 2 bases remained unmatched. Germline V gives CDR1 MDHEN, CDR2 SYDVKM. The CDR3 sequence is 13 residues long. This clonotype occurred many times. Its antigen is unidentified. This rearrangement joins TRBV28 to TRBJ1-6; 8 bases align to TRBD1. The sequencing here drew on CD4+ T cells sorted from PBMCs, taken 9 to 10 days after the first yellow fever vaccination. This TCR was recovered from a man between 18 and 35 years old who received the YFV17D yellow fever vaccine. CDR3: CASSRDRNSPLHF. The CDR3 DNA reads TGTGCCAGCAGCCGGGACAGGAATTCACCCCTCCACTTT.